The text below deals with one T cell receptor (beta chain). CDR1 and CDR2 (germline): LNHNV, YYDKDF (reference sequence). Deletions cut 3 bases from V and 4 bases from J, with 23 bases between. The CDR3 contains 18 residues. The data belong to a study of CD8 T cells in Susac syndrome. After extraction with the RNeasy kit, about 0.45 to 1 ug of the RNA was reverse transcribed using random hexamers. TCRdb re-derived calls from the immunoSEQ multiplex PCR reads in MiXCR, one entry per CDR3 protein. The sample includes roughly 330,000 distinct CDR3 sequences, just over 90% of them seen just once. The specimen was CD4+ T cells from PBMCs. The TCR sequence derives from a human donor with multiple sclerosis. This chain uses TRBV15 with TRBJ2-3; D is possibly TRBD1 (5 bases). CDR3 in amino acids: CATSREGGRGGWADTQYF. DNA for the CDR3: TGTGCCACCAGCAGGGAAGGCGGAAGGGGCGGATGGGCAGATACGCAGTATTTT. The entire variable domain, with the rest obtained from reference TRBV15 and TRBJ2-3, is as follows: DAMVIQNPRYQVTQFGKPVTLSCSQTLNHNVMYWYQQKSSQAPKLLFHYYDKDFNNEADTPDNFQSRRPNTSFCFLDIRSPGLGDTAMYLCATSREGGRGGWADTQYFGPGTRLTVL.